This TCR beta chain was identified in a study of blood T cell repertoires in COVID-19. Study-wide context: The samples span acute and convalescent COVID-19 from the United States, Italy and Spain. Nucleic acid was either cDNA or gDNA, and it came from T cells, B-cell-depleted T cells, or PBMCs.

Looked up from germline, CDR1 is MNHEY and CDR2 is SVGAGI. The CDR3 sequence is 15 residues long. The V end was cut by 6 bases, the J end by 5 bases, with 14 bases between. Authors' data handling: Reference gene primer amplification in the assay estimated nucleated cell counts. Data came from immunoSEQ multiplex PCR; TCRdb stores just in-frame clones and leaves some out. V and J calls and clone size follow that table, whereas D and trimming were derived from the DNA. The sample carries approximately 130,000 clones, approximately 87% recorded once. The rearrangement uses TRBV6-5 and TRBJ1-6, with a tentative D call TRBD1 (6 bases). The sample comprised peripheral blood. This TCR derives from a man in his fifties with acute or convalescent COVID-19. The CDR3 DNA reads as TGTGCCAGCAGAACCGGGACACTAGATAATTCACCCCTCCACTTT. Protein sequence: CASRTGTLDNSPLHF.